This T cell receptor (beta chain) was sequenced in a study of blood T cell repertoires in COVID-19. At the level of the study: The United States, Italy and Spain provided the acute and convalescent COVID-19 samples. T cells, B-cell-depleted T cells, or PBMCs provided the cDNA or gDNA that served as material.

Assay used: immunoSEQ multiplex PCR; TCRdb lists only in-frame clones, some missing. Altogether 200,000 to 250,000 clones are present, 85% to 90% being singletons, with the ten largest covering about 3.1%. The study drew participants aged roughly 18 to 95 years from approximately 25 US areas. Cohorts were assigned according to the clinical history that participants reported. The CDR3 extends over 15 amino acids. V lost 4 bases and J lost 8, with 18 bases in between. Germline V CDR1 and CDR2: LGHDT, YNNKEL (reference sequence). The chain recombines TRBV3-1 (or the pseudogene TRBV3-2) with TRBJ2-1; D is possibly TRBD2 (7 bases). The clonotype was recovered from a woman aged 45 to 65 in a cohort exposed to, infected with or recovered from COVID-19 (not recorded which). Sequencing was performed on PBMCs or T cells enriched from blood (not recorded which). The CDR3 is CASSPKGGGRDEQFF. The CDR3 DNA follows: TGTGCCAGCAGCCCTAAGGGGGGGGGCCGCGATGAGCAGTTCTTC.